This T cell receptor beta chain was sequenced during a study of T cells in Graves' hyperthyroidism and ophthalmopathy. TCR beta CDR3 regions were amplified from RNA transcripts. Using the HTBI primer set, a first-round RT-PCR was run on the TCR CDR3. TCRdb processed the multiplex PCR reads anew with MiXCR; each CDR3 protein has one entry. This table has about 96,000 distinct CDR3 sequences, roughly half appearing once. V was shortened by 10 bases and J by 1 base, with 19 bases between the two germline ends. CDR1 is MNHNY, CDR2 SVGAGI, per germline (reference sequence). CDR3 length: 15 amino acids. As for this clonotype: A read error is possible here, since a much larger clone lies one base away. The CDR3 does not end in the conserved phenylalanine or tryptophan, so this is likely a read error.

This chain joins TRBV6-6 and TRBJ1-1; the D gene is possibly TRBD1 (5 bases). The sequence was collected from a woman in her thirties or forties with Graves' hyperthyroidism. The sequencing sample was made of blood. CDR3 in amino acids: CATSGGGEANTEAFS. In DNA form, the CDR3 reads TGTGCCACCTCCGGGGGGGGGGAGGCGAACACTGAAGCTTTCTCT.